A few counts support the clone carrying this T cell receptor beta chain. The antigen is unknown. The source of the sample is a study of molecular identifiers for immune sequencing clone quantification. Across the whole study: Replicate experiments took RNA from 20,000 or 100,000 naive CD8 cells, divided it five ways and sequenced four.

General observations from the study: Jurkat TCR RNA that was spiked in from one cell was reportedly detectable among some 970,000 naive cells.

Naive CD8 T cells were picked out by sorting for CD8+CD4-CCR7+CD45RA+. TCRdb redid the calling of the PCR reads with MiXCR, one entry per CDR3 protein. The sample yields 490,000 or so distinct CDR3 sequences, 20% to 25% seen once. V dropped 3 bases and J dropped 3; count of bases not matched to a gene: 9. CDR1 and CDR2 (germline): SEHNR, FQNEAQ (reference sequence). CDR3 length: 16 residues. This receptor was identified in a human donor in good health. Some libraries in this study had Jurkat cell RNA spiked in. The V call is TRBV7-9, the J call TRBJ2-3; 7 nucleotides agree with TRBD1. Input material: naive CD8+ T cells from blood, with Jurkat cell RNA spiked in. Specified subset: FACS-sorted CD8+CD4-CCR7+CD45RA+ naive T cells. DNA of the CDR3: TGTGCCAGCAGCTTTACTGCAGGGGGTTTAACAGATACGCAGTATTTT. It codes for CASSFTAGGLTDTQYF.